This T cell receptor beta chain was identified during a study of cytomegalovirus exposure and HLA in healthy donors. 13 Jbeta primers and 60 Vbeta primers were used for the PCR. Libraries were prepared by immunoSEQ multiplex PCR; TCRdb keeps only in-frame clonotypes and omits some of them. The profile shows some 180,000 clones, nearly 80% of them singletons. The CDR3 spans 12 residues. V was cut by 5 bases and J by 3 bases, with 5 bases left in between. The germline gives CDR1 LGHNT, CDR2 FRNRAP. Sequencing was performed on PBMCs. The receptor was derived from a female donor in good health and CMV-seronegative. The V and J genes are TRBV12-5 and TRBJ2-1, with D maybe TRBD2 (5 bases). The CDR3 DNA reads TGTGCTAGTGGTAGCGGCTACAATGAGCAGTTCTTC. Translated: CASGSGYNEQFF.